One sample yielded the 3 T cell receptor beta chains listed below, sequenced in a study of tissue T cells after allogeneic stem cell transplantation. Specified time point: mouse harvest day 7 after allogeneic transplant. Mouse grafts combined 10^7 T-cell-depleted bone marrow cells with 10^6 splenic CD5+ T cells. Measured with immunoSEQ multiplex PCR; TCRdb has only the in-frame clones, and not every one. The sample holds 6,400 or so clones, around 50% seen once. Sequenced input: gut tissue. The receptors shown here come from a female BALB/c mouse given C57BL/6 T cells with graft-versus-host disease after an allogeneic hematopoietic cell transplant.

Details on this clone: All gene names here are mouse names. The read terminates 1 residue before the CDR3 end, so the remaining end is supplied by the germline J gene. The chain is built from TRBV26 and TRBJ2-1; TRBD1 matches 12 bases. CDR1 and CDR2 (germline): KGHPV, FQNQEV (reference sequence). The CDR3 has 13 residues. V lost 8 bases to trimming and J lost 9 bases; unmatched junction nucleotides: 5. This chain's CDR3 is CASPGTGGREQFF. The CDR3 bases that were read are TGTGCCAGCCCAGGGACAGGGGGCCGTGAGCAGTTC.

Comments on this clone: Gene labels here are mouse ones. The sequence runs out 1 residue before the end of the CDR3; the remainder is reconstructed from the germline J gene. The chain employs TRBV3 and TRBJ1-3, with TRBD1 matching over 8 bases. The CDR3 extends over 14 amino acids. Germline V gene data show CDR1 as SNHLY and CDR2 as FYNGKV (reference sequence). The ends lost 3 bases at V and 4 bases at J; junction bases unmatched: 2. CDR3 bases read: TGTGCCAGCAGCTTCAGGGGGCAAGGAAATACGCTCTAT. Translated, it gives CASSFRGQGNTLY. The whole CDR3 reads CASSFRGQGNTLYF.

Concerning this clone: The gene symbols are mouse symbols. The CDR3 end lies 1 residue beyond the end of the read and is filled in from the germline J gene. V usage is TRBV3 and J usage is TRBJ1-1; possible D gene TRBD1, 6 bases. Trimming took 5 bases from V and 1 from J, leaving 8 bases between them. Germline assignment: CDR1 SNHLY and CDR2 FYNGKV (reference sequence). This CDR3 is 13 amino acids long. The DNA read from the CDR3 is TGTGCCAGCAGCCCGGACAGAAACACAGAAGTCTTC. Encoded protein: CASSPDRNTEVF. The whole CDR3 sequence is CASSPDRNTEVFF.